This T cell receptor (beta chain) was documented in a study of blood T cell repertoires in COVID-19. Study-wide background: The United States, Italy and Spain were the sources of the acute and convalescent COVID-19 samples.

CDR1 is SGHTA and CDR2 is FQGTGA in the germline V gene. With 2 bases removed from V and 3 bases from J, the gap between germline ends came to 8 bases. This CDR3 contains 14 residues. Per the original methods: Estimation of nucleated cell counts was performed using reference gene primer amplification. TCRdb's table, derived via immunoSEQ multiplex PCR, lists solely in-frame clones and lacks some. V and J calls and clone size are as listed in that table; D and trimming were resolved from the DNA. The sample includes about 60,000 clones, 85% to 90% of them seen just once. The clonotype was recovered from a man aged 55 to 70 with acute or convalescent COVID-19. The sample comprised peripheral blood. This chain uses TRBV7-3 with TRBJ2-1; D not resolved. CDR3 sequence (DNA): TGTGCCAGCAGCTTATCCCCCTACTACAATGAGCAGTTCTTC. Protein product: CASSLSPYYNEQFF.